These 17 T cell receptor beta chains were sequenced from one sample in a study of blood T cell repertoires in COVID-19. Using immunoSEQ multiplex PCR, the repertoire was profiled, and TCRdb retains in-frame clones only, with some absent. The sample yields fewer than 200,000 clones, over 70% seen once. Specimen: peripheral blood. These TCRs come from a woman between 65 and 79 years old who had recovered from COVID-19.

This rearrangement joins TRBV30 to TRBJ1-6, with unresolved D. Germline values: CDR1 GTSNPN, CDR2 SVGIG (reference sequence). V lost 3 bases to trimming and J lost 7 bases, with 10 bases between them. There are 13 residues in the CDR3. The CDR3 DNA sequence: TGTGCCTGGAGGCGGGAACCAAATTCACCCCTCCACTTT. Encoded protein: CAWRREPNSPLHF.

The V call is TRBV7-2, the J call TRBJ2-3, with TRBD2 matching 11 bases. Unmatched junction bases numbered 5, after V lost 5 bases and J lost 4 bases. The CDR3 spans 15 residues. The germline CDR1 and CDR2 sequences are SGHTA and FQGNSA. CDR3 bases: TGTGCCAGCAGCCTACTAGCGGGGGTGGCAGATACGCAGTATTTT. Translated, it gives CASSLLAGVADTQYF.

CDR3: CASSLGTGGPDTQYF. CDR3 DNA: TGCGCCAGCAGCTTGGGGACAGGGGGGCCAGATACGCAGTATTTT. V is TRBV5-1 and J is TRBJ2-3; 10 nucleotides align to TRBD1. Germline CDR1 is SGHRS and CDR2 is YFSETQ. The V segment lost 0 bases and the J segment 4 bases; nucleotides outside the gene matches: 2. The CDR3 has 15 residues.

The chain uses TRBV6-5 and TRBJ1-5; the D is unclear. This CDR3 is 14 amino acids long. The V end was cut by 11 bases, the J end by 0 bases, with 14 bases between. The germline V gene encodes CDR1 MNHEY and CDR2 SVGAGI. In DNA, the CDR3 is TGTGCCTGCTCCCCGGGGAATAGCAATCAGCCCCAGCATTTT. It encodes CACSPGNSNQPQHF.

This chain connects TRBV15 to TRBJ2-1; tentative D call: TRBD2 (7 bases). CDR3 length: 15 residues. V lost 4 bases to trimming and J lost 9 bases, with 19 bases between them. Germline V gene lookup returns CDR1 LNHNV and CDR2 YYDKDF (reference sequence). The CDR3 reads CATSKGGRARGEQFF. CDR3 nucleotide sequence: TGTGCCACCAGCAAGGGGGGGAGGGCGAGAGGTGAGCAGTTCTTC.

The chain links TRBV9 to TRBJ2-1; 7 bases match TRBD1. The V segment lost 4 bases and the J segment 7 bases; nucleotides outside the gene matches: 5. The CDR3 runs to 13 residues. Germline V gene sequence: CDR1 SGDLS, CDR2 YYNGEE. This CDR3 reads CASSPGTVNEQFF. The CDR3 nucleotides are TGTGCCAGCAGCCCCGGGACAGTTAATGAGCAGTTCTTC.

The CDR3 nucleotides are TGTGCCAGCAGCGTACAGGGTGCGGCTAATGAAAAACTGTTTTTT. Protein: CASSVQGAANEKLFF. V usage is TRBV2 and J usage is TRBJ1-4, with a tentative D call TRBD1 (6 bases). The germline CDR1 and CDR2 sequences are SNHLY and FYNNEI. The CDR3 has 15 residues. V dropped 6 bases and J dropped 3 bases, with 14 bases sitting between them.

This clone was counted once. CDR3 in amino acids: CASSITRDRVRRNEQFF. The CDR3 coding sequence is TGTGCCAGTAGTATAACCCGCGACAGGGTGAGGAGGAATGAGCAGTTCTTC. J is TRBJ2-1 and V is TRBV19, with TRBD1 matching 7 bases. The ends lost 2 bases at V and 7 bases at J; junction bases unmatched: 14. The CDR3 contains 17 residues. CDR1 is LNHDA and CDR2 is SQIVND in the germline V gene (reference sequence).

The rearrangement joins TRBV6-5 to TRBJ2-7, with D uncertain. The CDR3 length is 13 residues. The V end lost 8 bases, the J end lost 0 bases, and 11 bases lay between the germline ends. Germline CDR1 is MNHEY and CDR2 is SVGAGI. The CDR3, as DNA: TGTGCCAGCCGTCGGTTTAGCTCCTACGAGCAGTACTTC. Its protein product is CASRRFSSYEQYF.

This clone occurred a few times. The CDR3 nucleotides are TGTGCCATCAGGACAGGGGACTCCTCACCCCTCCACTTT. Amino acids: CAIRTGDSSPLHF. The chain couples TRBV10-3 to TRBJ1-6, with 8 bases lining up with TRBD1. The CDR3 runs to 13 residues. The V gene's germline CDR1 is ENHRY and CDR2 SYGVKD. The trim removed 6 bases at V and 10 bases at J, leaving 5 bases unmatched.

The chain uses TRBV7-2 and TRBJ2-1; possibly TRBD2 for D (6 bases). Germline CDR1 SGHTA, CDR2 FQGNSA. The CDR3 spans 13 residues. The V end was cut by 8 bases, the J end by 5 bases, with 13 bases between. The CDR3 bases are TGTGCCAGCGGAGGGCGGGACGACAATGAGCAGTTCTTC. As protein: CASGGRDDNEQFF.

This chain uses TRBV29-1 with TRBJ1-1; 8 nucleotides match TRBD1. V gave up 8 bases and J gave up 6 bases; unmatched junction bases: 5. Germline CDR1 and CDR2: SQVTM and ANQGSEA. The CDR3 loop spans 11 amino acids. CDR3 nucleotides: TGCAGCTCTGGACAGGGCGCTGAAGCTTTCTTT. Translating gives CSSGQGAEAFF. The full variable domain, rest sourced from reference TRBV29-1 and TRBJ1-1, is SAVISQKPSRDICQRGTSLTIQCQVDSQVTMMFWYRQQPGQSLTLIATANQGSEATYESGFVIDKFPISRPNLTFSTLTVSNMSPEDSSIYLCSSGQGAEAFFGQGTRLTVV.

On this clone: Within the sample, other DNA sequences also encode this same CDR3. The rearrangement uses TRBV12-3 or TRBV12-4 and TRBJ2-3; weak D call: TRBD2 (6 bases). The CDR3 is 13 amino acids. V was clipped by 3 bases and J by 6 bases, with 10 bases between them. CDR3 region: CASSLGGPDTQYF. The CDR3 DNA is TGTGCCAGCAGTTTGGGGGGACCGGATACGCAGTATTTT.

The chain couples TRBV29-1 to TRBJ2-2; 10 bases map to TRBD1. With V trimmed by 6 bases and J by 6 bases, 4 bases remained unmatched. The CDR3 runs 13 residues. CDR1 is SQVTM, CDR2 ANQGSEA, per germline. The CDR3 bases are TGCAGCGTGTACGACAGGGGGCCCGGGGAGCTGTTTTTT. It translates to CSVYDRGPGELFF.

The chain has TRBV3-1 (or the pseudogene TRBV3-2) and TRBJ2-4, with a possible D match to TRBD2 (6 bases). The CDR3 has 12 residues. V shed 1 base and J shed 13 bases, with 11 bases lying between them. The V gene's germline CDR1 is LGHDT and CDR2 YNNKEL (reference sequence). The CDR3: CASSQVEGYQYF. The CDR3 DNA follows: TGTGCCAGCAGCCAAGTGGAGGGGTACCAGTACTTC.

The V gene is TRBV7-3, the J gene TRBJ2-7; 8 bases align to TRBD2. The CDR3 is made up of 17 amino acids. After removal of 2 bases from V and 2 bases from J, the junction contained 11 bases not matched to a gene. CDR1 is SGHTA and CDR2 is FQGTGA in the germline V gene. CDR3 in DNA: TGTGCCAGCAGCTTAGGGGGCGGGAGGACTCTAACCTACGAGCAGTACTTC. Translating it yields CASSLGGGRTLTYEQYF.

A note on this clone: The missing conserved phenylalanine or tryptophan at the end of this CDR3 makes a read error likely. The DNA is left out, because the CDR3 cannot be placed on it with certainty; the CDR3 is given as TCRdb lists it. V and J are TRBV21-1 and TRBJ2-7; the DNA was not compared with TRBD2, the D call given in the table. TRBV21-1 represents a pseudogene. The CDR3 spans 11 residues, counting both ends. This CDR3 is CASSKGGENSL.